The 24 T cell receptor beta chains given below trace back to one sample, sequenced in a study of beta chain features in type 1 diabetes. Isolated RNA was reverse transcribed in full, so expressed TCRB transcripts were sequenced. Clones were sequenced by immunoSEQ multiplex PCR, and TCRdb holds only the in-frame ones, with some missing. The sample lists under 450,000 clones, about 14% occurring once. The sample comprised naive CD4+ T cells from blood. The receptors here all came from a man younger than 40 in good health.

This clone came up a few times. The chain has TRBV9 and TRBJ2-1; D remains ambiguous. CDR3 length equals 12 residues. V shed 0 bases and J shed 7 bases, with 5 bases lying between them. Germline V gene data show CDR1 as SGDLS and CDR2 as YYNGEE. The CDR3 sequence: CASSVGRNEQFF. The CDR3 coding sequence is TGTGCCAGCAGCGTAGGCAGGAATGAGCAGTTCTTC. Based on the CDR3 plus reference TRBV9 and TRBJ2-1, the full variable domain is DSGVTQTPKHLITATGQRVTLRCSPRSGDLSVYWYQQSLDQGLQFLIQYYNGEERAKGNILERFSAQQFPDLHSELNLSSLELGDSALYFCASSVGRNEQFFGPGTRLTVL.

The chain couples TRBV7-2 to TRBJ2-6; D remains ambiguous. The CDR3 has 14 amino acids. Trimming removed 5 bases from V and 4 bases from J, with 9 bases in between. Germline V gene sequence: CDR1 SGHTA, CDR2 FQGNSA. Here the CDR3 reads CASSAPTGANVLTF. CDR3 nucleotide sequence: TGTGCCAGCAGCGCACCGACAGGGGCCAACGTCCTGACTTTC.

This clone was seen a few times. The rearrangement joins TRBV11-2 to TRBJ2-3; a weak D match, TRBD2 (6 bases). Germline V lookup: CDR1 SGHAT, CDR2 FQNNGV. This CDR3 is 17 amino acids long. V was clipped by 3 bases and J by 0 bases, with 16 bases between them. The chain's CDR3 is CASSFLGLPSSTDTQYF. In DNA, the CDR3 is TGTGCCAGCAGCTTCCTTGGACTACCCTCTAGCACAGATACGCAGTATTTT.

This clone was detected ten times or more. Other nucleotide sequences from this sample produce the same CDR3. V and J are TRBV29-1 and TRBJ2-5, with 7 bases lining up with TRBD2. After removal of 6 bases from V and 5 bases from J, the junction contained 3 bases not matched to a gene. The CDR3 covers 11 residues. Germline V CDR1 and CDR2: SQVTM, ANQGSEA. The CDR3 sequence: CSVTGGETQYF. CDR3 DNA sequence: TGCAGCGTCACCGGGGGGGAGACCCAGTACTTC.

The chain employs TRBV7-8 and TRBJ2-7, with TRBD1 matching 7 bases. CDR1 is SGHVS, CDR2 FQNEAQ, per germline. The V segment lost 1 base and the J segment 3 bases; nucleotides outside the gene matches: 3. The CDR3 has 14 amino acids. The CDR3 sequence is CASSLGTGVYEQYF. In DNA form, the CDR3 reads TGTGCCAGCAGCTTAGGTACAGGGGTCTACGAGCAGTACTTC.

The chain combines TRBV7-6 with TRBJ2-1; 10 nucleotides align to TRBD2. The junction had 10 bases not matched to a gene; V was cut back by 5 bases and J by 6 bases. The CDR3 is 16 amino acids. From germline, CDR1 is SGHVS and CDR2 FNYEAQ. CDR3 DNA sequence: TGTGCCAGCAGCCCAACGTCCGGGACTAGCGCCAATGAGCAGTTCTTC. Protein product: CASSPTSGTSANEQFF.

This clone showed up just a few times. This chain joins TRBV7-2 and TRBJ2-5, with D perhaps matching TRBD1 or TRBD2 (5 bases each). Trimming pared 1 base from V and 11 bases from J, leaving 17 bases between. The germline V gene has CDR1 SGHTA and CDR2 FQGNSA. The CDR3 extends over 14 amino acids. CDR3 nucleotides: TGTGCCAGCAGCTTAGATTGGGGGACCCGTGGGCAGTACTTC. This codes for CASSLDWGTRGQYF.

This clone was seen only a few times. The chain links TRBV29-1 to TRBJ2-1; 9 nucleotides line up with TRBD2. This CDR3 comprises 12 residues. The V segment lost 5 bases and the J segment 9 bases; nucleotides outside the gene matches: 5. Germline CDR1 and CDR2: SQVTM and ANQGSEA. CDR3 sequence: CSVSSGTVEQFF. In nucleotides, the CDR3 is TGCAGCGTTTCTAGCGGGACAGTTGAGCAGTTCTTC.

In its sample, this clone was seen a few times. The rearrangement joins TRBV9 to TRBJ2-3, with TRBD1 as a possible D gene (6 bases). V was shortened by 3 bases and J by 5 bases, with 10 bases between the two germline ends. Germline CDR1 and CDR2: SGDLS and YYNGEE. CDR3 length: 13 amino acids. CDR3 bases: TGTGCCAGCAGCGGCCAGGGGCAAGATACGCAGTATTTT. This sequence encodes CASSGQGQDTQYF.

The chain links TRBV9 to TRBJ1-1; TRBD1 might be the D (6 bases). CDR1 is SGDLS, CDR2 YYNGEE, per germline. With 1 base removed from V and 0 bases from J, the gap between germline ends came to 13 bases. The CDR3 has 16 residues. CDR3 nucleotide sequence: TGTGCCAGCAGCGTAACCGGACAGACGATGAACACTGAAGCTTTCTTT. Translating gives CASSVTGQTMNTEAFF.

This clone was counted between two and nine times. The same CDR3 can be traced to other DNA sequences in this sample. The rearrangement joins TRBV7-2 to TRBJ2-5; D is uncertain. The CDR3 covers 13 residues. Germline CDR1 reads SGHTA; CDR2 reads FQGNSA. V was pared by 1 base and J by 3 bases, with 6 bases between. The CDR3 is CASSLGLKETQYF. The CDR3 DNA sequence: TGTGCCAGCAGCTTAGGACTTAAAGAGACCCAGTACTTC.

The CDR3 is CASSVARGDGYTF. DNA of the CDR3: TGTGCCAGCAGCGTAGCCAGGGGTGATGGCTACACCTTC. The chain couples TRBV9 to TRBJ1-2, with D possibly being TRBD1 (6 bases). V was clipped by 0 bases and J by 6 bases, with 9 bases between them. Germline-derived CDR1 and CDR2 are SGDLS and YYNGEE. The CDR3 consists of 13 residues.

This clone was recorded a few times. The rearrangement joins TRBV7-9 to TRBJ2-5; D might be TRBD1 (6 bases). This CDR3 is 15 amino acids long. CDR1 SEHNR and CDR2 FQNEAQ come from the germline V gene (reference sequence). Trimming left V 5 bases short and J 3 bases short, with 16 bases between. The CDR3 protein is CASSAPQGEKETQYF. In nucleotides, the CDR3 is TGTGCCAGCAGCGCTCCACAGGGAGAGAAAGAGACCCAGTACTTC.

The table lists this clone with a few counts. The V call is TRBV6-1, the J call TRBJ2-7, with no clear D. V was cut by 4 bases and J by 0 bases, with 13 bases left in between. The CDR3 totals 15 residues. The germline gives CDR1 MNHNS, CDR2 SASEGT. CDR3 sequence reads: CASSGKLTSSYEQYV. The CDR3, as DNA: TGTGCCAGCAGTGGAAAACTTACGAGCTCCTACGAGCAGTACGTC.

The chain is built from TRBV4-3 and TRBJ2-1, with 7 nucleotides matching TRBD2. The V segment lost 4 bases and the J segment 1 base; nucleotides outside the gene matches: 7. CDR3 length: 16 amino acids. CDR1 and CDR2 (germline): LGHNA, YSLEER. This CDR3 is CASSRDSGLSYNEQFF. CDR3 sequence (DNA): TGCGCCAGCAGCCGTGATAGCGGGCTTTCCTACAATGAGCAGTTCTTC.

Notes on this clone: The identical CDR3 is also encoded by other nucleotide sequences in the sample. The V and J genes are TRBV6-6 and TRBJ2-5; D uncertain. V was shortened by 6 bases and J by 3 bases, with 5 bases between the two germline ends. CDR3 size: 11 residues. The germline V gene encodes CDR1 MNHNY and CDR2 SVGAGI (reference sequence). CDR3 loop: CASSLKETQYF. The CDR3, as DNA: TGTGCCAGCAGCCTTAAAGAGACCCAGTACTTC.

This clone was seen a few times. An end of the junction does not agree with germline; a read error may underlie this. The genes are TRBV7-7 and TRBJ2-4; 10 positions match TRBD1. Per germline, CDR1 SSHAT and CDR2 FNYEAQ (reference sequence). This CDR3 has 17 amino acids. The CDR3 reads CASSLAGQGRTKNIQYF. As DNA, the CDR3 is TGTGCTAGCAGCTTGGCGGGACAGGGGCGAACCAAAAACATTCAGTACTTC.

V is TRBV6-6 and J is TRBJ1-2, with a weak D call TRBD1 (5 bases). Between the trimmed V and J ends, which lost 6 bases and 4 bases, there was a span of 12 bases. This CDR3 has 13 residues. Germline CDR1 and CDR2: MNHNY and SVGAGI (reference sequence). CDR3 region: CASSPDRTYGYTF. As DNA, the CDR3 is TGTGCCAGCAGCCCAGACAGAACCTATGGCTACACCTTC.

The rearrangement joins TRBV7-2 to TRBJ1-4; the D is unclear. The germline V gene has CDR1 SGHTA and CDR2 FQGNSA. The CDR3 covers 14 residues. With 5 bases removed from V and 3 bases from J, the gap between germline ends came to 10 bases. CDR3 amino acids: CASSLGRANEKLFF. The CDR3 DNA reads as TGTGCCAGCAGCCTAGGGCGTGCTAATGAAAAACTGTTTTTT.

The genes are TRBV13 and TRBJ1-6, with D hard to call. The CDR3 loop spans 13 amino acids. CDR1 PRHDT and CDR2 FYEKMQ come from the germline V gene (reference sequence). V gave up 6 bases and J gave up 7 bases, with 10 bases separating them. CDR3: CASRITRNSPLHF. The DNA of the CDR3 is TGTGCCAGCAGAATAACCAGGAATTCACCCCTCCACTTT.

This clone turned up a few times. The V and J genes are TRBV6-6 and TRBJ2-7; D is unresolved. Trimming removed 2 bases at V and 5 bases at J, with 7 bases between. CDR1 is MNHNY, CDR2 SVGAGI, per germline (reference sequence). This CDR3 is 12 amino acids long. CDR3: CASSYRGDEQYV. CDR3 coding DNA: TGTGCCAGCAGTTACCGTGGCGACGAGCAGTACGTC.

The chain employs TRBV4-1 and TRBJ2-2, with TRBD2 matching 8 bases. V trimming: 6 bases; J trimming: 3 bases; junction bases outside the gene matches: 6. Germline V gives CDR1 MGHRA, CDR2 YSYEKL. The CDR3 totals 15 residues. This chain's CDR3 is CASRPPGGDTGELFF. CDR3 bases: TGCGCCAGCAGGCCGCCCGGGGGGGACACCGGGGAGCTGTTTTTT.

This clone was observed a handful of times. The same CDR3 is also encoded by other DNA sequences in this sample. The chain carries TRBV7-9 and TRBJ1-5; 7 positions match TRBD1. The CDR3 has 14 residues. CDR1 is SEHNR and CDR2 is FQNEAQ in the germline V gene (reference sequence). Unmatched junction bases numbered 2, after V lost 0 bases and J lost 6 bases. As DNA, the CDR3 is TGTGCCAGCAGCTTAGCGGGACAGAGTCAGCCCCAGCATTTT. It yields the protein CASSLAGQSQPQHF.

In its sample, this clone was seen a few times. The chain employs TRBV5-4 and TRBJ1-3, with a possible D match to TRBD1 (6 bases). V gave up 2 bases and J gave up 0 bases, with 12 bases separating them. The CDR3 is 16 amino acids. From germline, CDR1 is SGHNT and CDR2 YYREEE (reference sequence). This CDR3 is CASSLGQRSSGNTIYF. DNA for the CDR3: TGTGCCAGCAGCTTAGGACAGCGCTCCTCTGGAAACACCATATATTTT.